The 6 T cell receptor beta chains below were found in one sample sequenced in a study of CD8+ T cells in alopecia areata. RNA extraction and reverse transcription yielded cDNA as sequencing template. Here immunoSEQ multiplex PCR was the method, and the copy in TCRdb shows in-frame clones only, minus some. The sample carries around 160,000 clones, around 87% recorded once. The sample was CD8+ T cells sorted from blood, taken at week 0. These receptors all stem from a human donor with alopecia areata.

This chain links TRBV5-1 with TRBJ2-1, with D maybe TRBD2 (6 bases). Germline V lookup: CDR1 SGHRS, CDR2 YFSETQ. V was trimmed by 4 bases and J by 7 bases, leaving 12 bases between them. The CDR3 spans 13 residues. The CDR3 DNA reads TGCGCCAGCAGCCTCACGGGAGTGAATGAGCAGTTCTTC. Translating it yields CASSLTGVNEQFF.

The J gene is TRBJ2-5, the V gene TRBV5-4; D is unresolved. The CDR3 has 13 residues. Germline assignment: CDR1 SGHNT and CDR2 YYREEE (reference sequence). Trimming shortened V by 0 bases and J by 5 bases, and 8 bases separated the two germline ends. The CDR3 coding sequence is TGTGCCAGCAGCTTGGGCGATTACGAGACCCAGTACTTC. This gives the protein CASSLGDYETQYF.

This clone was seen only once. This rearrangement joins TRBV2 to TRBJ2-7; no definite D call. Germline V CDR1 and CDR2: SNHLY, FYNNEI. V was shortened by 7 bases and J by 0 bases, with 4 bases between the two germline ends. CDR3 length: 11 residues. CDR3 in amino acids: CASTSSYEQYF. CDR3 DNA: TGTGCCAGCACGAGCTCCTACGAGCAGTACTTC.

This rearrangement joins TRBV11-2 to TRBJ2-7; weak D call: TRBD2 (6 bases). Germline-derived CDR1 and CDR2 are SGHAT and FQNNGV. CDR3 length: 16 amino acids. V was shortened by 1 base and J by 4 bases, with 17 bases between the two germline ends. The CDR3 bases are TGTGCCAGCAGCTTAGTCGCGGGAACCAACTCTTACGAGCAGTACTTC. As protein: CASSLVAGTNSYEQYF.

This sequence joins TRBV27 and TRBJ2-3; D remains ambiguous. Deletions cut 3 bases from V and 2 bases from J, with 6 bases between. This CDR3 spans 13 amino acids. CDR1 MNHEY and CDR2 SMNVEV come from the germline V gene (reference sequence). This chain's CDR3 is CASSFSPTDTQYF. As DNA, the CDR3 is TGTGCCAGCAGTTTCAGTCCCACAGATACGCAGTATTTT.

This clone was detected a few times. The CDR3 loop reads CASQVGGPTDTQYF. CDR3 nucleotide sequence: TGTGCCAGCCAGGTCGGAGGACCCACAGATACGCAGTATTTT. The chain combines TRBV7-9 with TRBJ2-3; D is perhaps TRBD2 (5 bases). Trimming took off 8 bases at V and 2 bases at J, with 14 bases between the two ends. Germline values: CDR1 SEHNR, CDR2 FQNEAQ (reference sequence). The CDR3 length is 14 residues.